The rows below give T cell receptor beta chains drawn from one sample of a study of prognosis after radiotherapy for stage I lung cancer. TCRdb reprocessed the multiplex PCR reads via MiXCR and lists one record per CDR3 protein. The data show around 59,000 distinct CDR3 sequences, with around 27% seen just once and roughly 7.5% held by the top ten. The specimen was PBMCs, collected before or after stereotactic body radiation therapy (not recorded which). All receptors derive from a donor over 45 with non-small cell lung cancer. Both conserved end residues are part of each CDR3. A D gene is named only where the DNA matches it firmly. Only part of the rows carry a size: once, few, many, or a class if the clone is expanded.

>NA|TRBV20-1|TRBJ1-1|NA
CSASKAPYNTEAFF
TGCAGTGCTAGTAAGGCCCCCTATAACACTGAAGCTTTCTTT
>NA|TRBV28|TRBJ1-5|many
CASSLSPENQPQHF
TGTGCCAGCAGTTTATCTCCGGAAAATCAGCCCCAGCATTTT
>NA|TRBV19|TRBJ1-4|many
CASRDRASSEKLFF
TGTGCCAGTAGGGATCGGGCCTCTTCTGAAAAACTGTTTTTT
>NA|TRBV6-1|TRBJ2-7|many
CASSTYRTAPYEQYF
TGTGCCAGCAGTACATACAGGACGGCCCCCTACGAGCAGTACTTC
>NA|TRBV6-1|TRBJ1-1|many
CASSHGGRETEAFF
TGTGCCAGCAGTCATGGGGGGCGGGAGACTGAAGCTTTCTTT
>TRBD1|TRBV4-2|TRBJ1-3|many
CASSQDARTGAGNTIYF
TGTGCCAGCAGCCAAGATGCTCGAACAGGGGCTGGAAACACCATATATTTT
>TRBD2|TRBV5-4|TRBJ2-3|NA
CASSLGPKRGASTDTQYF
TGTGCCAGCAGCTTGGGACCCAAGCGGGGGGCTAGCACAGATACGCAGTATTTT
>NA|TRBV6-1|TRBJ2-3|many
CASRIRTDTQYF
TGTGCCAGCAGGATCAGGACAGATACGCAGTATTTT
>NA|TRBV3-1|TRBJ1-6|many
CASSQDLASNSPLHF
TGTGCCAGCAGCCAAGATCTGGCCAGTAATTCACCCCTCCACTTT
>NA|TRBV12-3/TRBV12-4|TRBJ1-2|many
CASREQGVGYGYTF
TGTGCCAGCAGGGAACAGGGAGTAGGCTATGGCTACACCTTC
>NA|TRBV12-3/TRBV12-4|TRBJ2-1|many
CASSLSRGAPREQFF
TGTGCCAGCAGTCTCTCGAGGGGGGCCCCCCGCGAGCAGTTCTTC
>NA|TRBV6-1|TRBJ2-1|many
CARNSPRPFPNEQFF
TGTGCTCGAAACTCACCTAGGCCCTTCCCTAATGAGCAGTTCTTC
>TRBD1|TRBV6-2/TRBV6-3|TRBJ1-6|NA
CAGSSRDRYSRLHF
TGTGCCGGCAGTTCCCGGGACAGATATTCACGCCTCCACTTT
>NA|TRBV20-1|TRBJ1-2|many
CSVQPGHNYGYTF
TGCAGTGTGCAACCCGGTCACAACTATGGCTACACCTTC
>NA|TRBV6-2/TRBV6-3|TRBJ1-4|many
CASSYSGGSATEKLFF
TGTGCCAGCAGTTACTCGGGCGGGTCAGCAACCGAAAAACTGTTTTTT
>TRBD1|TRBV19|TRBJ1-6|once
CASHDRASPLQF
TGTGCCAGTCACGACAGGGCCTCACCCCTGCAATTT
>NA|TRBV6-5|TRBJ2-7|many
CASSYGGIYEQYF
TGTGCCAGCAGTTACGGCGGCATCTACGAGCAGTACTTC
>TRBD1|TRBV19|TRBJ1-5|many
CASKDRVYSNQPQHF
TGTGCCAGTAAGGACAGGGTATATAGCAATCAGCCCCAGCATTTT
>NA|TRBV9|TRBJ1-1|many
CASSVGPGNTEAFF
TGTGCCAGCAGCGTAGGGCCGGGGAACACTGAAGCTTTCTTT
>NA|TRBV6-1|TRBJ2-5|once
CASSKLGKGNRETQYF
TGTGCCAGCAGTAAACTCGGAAAGGGGAATCGGGAGACCCAGTACTTC
>NA|TRBV6-5|TRBJ1-6|many
CASSYGQGLAPLHF
TGTGCCAGCAGTTACGGGCAGGGGCTTGCACCCCTCCACTTT
>NA|TRBV3-1|TRBJ2-3|NA
CASSQSGVTQYF
TGTGCCAGCAGCCAATCTGGAGTTACGCAGTATTTT
>NA|TRBV29-1|TRBJ2-7|NA
CSVGFSQYEQYF
TGCAGCGTTGGGTTTTCTCAGTACGAGCAGTACTTC
>NA|TRBV30|TRBJ2-3|many
CAWSSGRTSDADTQYF
TGTGCCTGGAGTAGCGGAAGGACCTCCGACGCAGATACGCAGTATTTT
>TRBD2|TRBV5-1|TRBJ2-4|few
CASRRENIQYF
TGCGCCAGCAGGCGGGAGAACATTCAGTACTTC
>NA|TRBV2|TRBJ1-2|many
CASNVRGDGYTF
TGTGCCAGCAATGTTCGAGGGGATGGCTACACCTTC
>NA|TRBV19|TRBJ1-5|many
CASRKGFLGNQPQHF
TGTGCCAGTAGGAAGGGTTTCTTAGGGAATCAGCCCCAGCATTTT
>NA|TRBV12-5|TRBJ2-2|NA
CASGLDTREPFF
TGTGCTAGTGGTTTGGACACCAGGGAGCCGTTTTTT
>NA|TRBV7-9|TRBJ2-2|many
CASSRNTGELFF
TGTGCCAGCAGCCGGAACACCGGGGAGCTGTTTTTT
>NA|TRBV9|TRBJ1-2|many
CASSVEEGGRSNYGYTF
TGTGCCAGCAGCGTAGAGGAGGGGGGAAGATCTAACTATGGCTACACCTTC
>NA|TRBV11-2|TRBJ2-7|NA
CASSLMGSGCKSYEQYF
TGTGCCAGCAGCTTAATGGGGTCAGGTTGCAAGTCCTACGAGCAGTACTTC
>TRBD1|TRBV19|TRBJ1-2|many
CASRGQGLYGYTF
TGTGCCAGTAGGGGACAGGGATTATATGGCTACACCTTC
>TRBD1|TRBV19|TRBJ1-3|many
CASSTDRFHSGNTIYF
TGTGCCAGTAGTACGGACAGGTTCCACTCTGGAAACACCATATATTTT
>NA|TRBV6-4|TRBJ1-1|many
CANSAEPWPMNTEAFF
TGTGCCAACAGTGCCGAGCCCTGGCCTATGAACACTGAAGCTTTCTTT
>NA|TRBV30|TRBJ2-7|many
CAWNRIGPYEQYF
TGTGCCTGGAACAGGATAGGGCCCTACGAGCAGTACTTC
>TRBD1|TRBV6-2/TRBV6-3|TRBJ1-2|many
CASSSLGTENYGYTF
TGTGCCAGCAGTTCCCTGGGGACAGAGAACTATGGCTACACCTTC
>NA|TRBV7-7|TRBJ2-3|many
CASSSGISGTDTQYF
TGTGCTAGCAGCTCTGGGATCTCTGGCACAGATACGCAGTATTTT
>NA|TRBV10-2|TRBJ1-2|many
CASSVGEGYGYTF
TGCGCCAGCAGTGTCGGGGAGGGCTATGGCTACACCTTC
>TRBD1|TRBV11-1|TRBJ1-1|NA
CSSSQGQMNTEAFF
TGTTCCAGCAGCCAGGGACAGATGAACACTGAAGCTTTCTTT
>TRBD1|TRBV28|TRBJ1-2|many
CASNYRGLNYGYTF
TGTGCCAGCAACTACAGGGGGCTAAACTATGGCTACACCTTC
>TRBD2|TRBV28|TRBJ2-1|many
CASSGGTWNEQFF
TGTGCCAGTAGCGGGGGGACATGGAATGAGCAGTTCTTC
>TRBD2|TRBV4-2|TRBJ2-3|NA
CASSQFSGGAANTQYF
TGTGCCAGCAGCCAATTTAGCGGGGGGGCTGCAAATACGCAGTATTTT
>TRBD2|TRBV6-1|TRBJ2-3|NA
CASSTLLAGCTDTQYF
TGTGCCAGCAGTACGCTACTAGCGGGGTGCACAGATACGCAGTATTTT
>NA|TRBV29-1|TRBJ1-5|NA
CSVEDKTGYFYSNQPQHF
TGCAGCGTTGAGGATAAGACAGGATACTTTTATAGCAATCAGCCCCAGCATTTT
>NA|TRBV19|TRBJ2-5|many
CASSMGIGSETQYF
TGTGCCAGTAGTATGGGGATAGGGTCAGAGACCCAGTACTTC
>TRBD2|TRBV19|TRBJ2-3|NA
CASSSQLGGGTDTQYF
TGTGCCAGTAGTTCCCAGCTCGGGGGGGGCACAGATACTCAGTATTTT
>TRBD1|TRBV18|TRBJ1-1|many
CASSPGQVGEAFF
TGTGCCAGCTCACCCGGACAGGTGGGTGAAGCTTTCTTT
>NA|TRBV7-9|TRBJ2-3|many
CASSYRRGRTDTQYF
TGTGCCAGCAGCTACCGGAGGGGGAGGACAGATACGCAGTATTTT
>NA|TRBV7-8|TRBJ2-3|many
CASSFATGFTDTQYF
TGTGCCAGCAGCTTTGCCACGGGATTTACAGATACGCAGTATTTT
>TRBD2|TRBV4-1|TRBJ2-7|many
CASSRSTSGGTYEQYF
TGCGCCAGCAGCCGTTCGACTAGCGGGGGGACCTACGAGCAGTACTTC
>NA|TRBV6-2/TRBV6-3|TRBJ2-2|NA
CASRGTLPRDTGELFF
TGTGCCAGCAGGGGTACTCTACCAAGGGACACCGGGGAGCTGTTTTTT
>NA|TRBV11-2|TRBJ2-2|many
CASRIGAGAGGGELFF
TGTGCCAGCAGAATTGGGGCAGGGGCCGGGGGCGGGGAGCTGTTTTTT
>TRBD1|TRBV5-1|TRBJ2-5|many
CASSGGTGGYQETQYF
TGCGCCAGCAGCGGAGGGACAGGGGGCTACCAAGAGACCCAGTACTTC